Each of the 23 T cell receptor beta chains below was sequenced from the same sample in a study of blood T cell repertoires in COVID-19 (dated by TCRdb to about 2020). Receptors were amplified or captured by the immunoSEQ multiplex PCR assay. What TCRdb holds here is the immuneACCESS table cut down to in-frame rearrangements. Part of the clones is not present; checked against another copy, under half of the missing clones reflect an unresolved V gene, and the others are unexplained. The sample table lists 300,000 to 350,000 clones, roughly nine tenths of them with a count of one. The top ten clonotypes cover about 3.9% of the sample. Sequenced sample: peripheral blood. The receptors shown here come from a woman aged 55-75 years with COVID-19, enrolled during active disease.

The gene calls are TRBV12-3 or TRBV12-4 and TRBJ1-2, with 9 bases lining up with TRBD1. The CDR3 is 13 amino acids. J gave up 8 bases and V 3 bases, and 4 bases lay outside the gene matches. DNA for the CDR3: TGTGCCAGCAGTTTTGCGGACAGGGGAGGCTACACCTTC. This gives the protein CASSFADRGGYTF.

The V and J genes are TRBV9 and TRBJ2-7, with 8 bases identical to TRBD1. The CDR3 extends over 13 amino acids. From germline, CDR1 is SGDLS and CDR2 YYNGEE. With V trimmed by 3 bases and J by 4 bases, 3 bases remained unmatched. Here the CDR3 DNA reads TGTGCCAGCAGCGACGACAGGGGTTACGAGCAGTACTTC. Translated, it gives CASSDDRGYEQYF. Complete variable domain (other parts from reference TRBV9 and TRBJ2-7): DSGVTQTPKHLITATGQRVTLRCSPRSGDLSVYWYQQSLDQGLQFLIQYYNGEERAKGNILERFSAQQFPDLHSELNLSSLELGDSALYFCASSDDRGYEQYFGPGTRLTVT.

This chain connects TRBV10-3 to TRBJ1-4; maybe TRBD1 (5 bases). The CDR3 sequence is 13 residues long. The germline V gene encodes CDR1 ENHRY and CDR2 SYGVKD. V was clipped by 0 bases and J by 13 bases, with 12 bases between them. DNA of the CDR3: TGTGCCATCAGTGAGTCGATGGGGCAGGGACTGTTTTTT. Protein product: CAISESMGQGLFF.

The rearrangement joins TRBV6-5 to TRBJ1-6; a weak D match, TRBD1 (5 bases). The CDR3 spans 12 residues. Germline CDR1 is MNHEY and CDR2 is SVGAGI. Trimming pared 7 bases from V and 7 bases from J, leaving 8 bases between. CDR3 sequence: CASTPGNSPLHF. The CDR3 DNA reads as TGTGCCAGCACCCCAGGGAATTCACCCCTCCACTTT.

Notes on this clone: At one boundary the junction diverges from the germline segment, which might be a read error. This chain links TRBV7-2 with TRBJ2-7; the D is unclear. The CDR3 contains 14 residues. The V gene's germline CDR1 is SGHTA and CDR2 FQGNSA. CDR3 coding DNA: TGTGCCAGCAGCTTAAGTTTGGCCTCCTCCGAGCAGTACTTC. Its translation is CASSLSLASSEQYF.

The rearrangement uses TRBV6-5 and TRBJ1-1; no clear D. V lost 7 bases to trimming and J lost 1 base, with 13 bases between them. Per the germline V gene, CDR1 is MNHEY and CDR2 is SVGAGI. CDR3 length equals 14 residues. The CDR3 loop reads CASMDSDANTEAFF. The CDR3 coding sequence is TGTGCCAGCATGGACTCCGACGCGAACACTGAAGCTTTCTTT.

Here the CDR3 DNA reads TGTGCCAGCGCACCTGGGAGTGCCACTGAAGCTTTCTTT. Its protein is CASAPGSATEAFF. The genes are TRBV27 and TRBJ1-1; D is unclear. This CDR3 is 13 amino acids long. Trimming took 8 bases from V and 4 from J, leaving 14 bases between them. CDR1 and CDR2 (germline): MNHEY, SMNVEV (reference sequence).

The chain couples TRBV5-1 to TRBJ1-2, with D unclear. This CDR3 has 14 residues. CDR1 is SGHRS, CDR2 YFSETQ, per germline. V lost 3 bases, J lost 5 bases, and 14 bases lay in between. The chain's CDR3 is CASSSLGRRYGYTF. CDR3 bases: TGCGCCAGCAGCTCCTTGGGCAGGAGGTATGGCTACACCTTC.

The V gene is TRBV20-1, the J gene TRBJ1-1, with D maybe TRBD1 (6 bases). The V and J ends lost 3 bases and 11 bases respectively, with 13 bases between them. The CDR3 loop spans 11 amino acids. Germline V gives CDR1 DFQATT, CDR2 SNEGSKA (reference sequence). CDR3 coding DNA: TGCAGTGCTAGTCCTCAGGGGTACGCTTTCTTT. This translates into CSASPQGYAFF.

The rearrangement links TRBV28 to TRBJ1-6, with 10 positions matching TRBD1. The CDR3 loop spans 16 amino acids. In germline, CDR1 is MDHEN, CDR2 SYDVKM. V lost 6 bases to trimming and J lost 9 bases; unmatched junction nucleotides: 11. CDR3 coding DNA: TGTGCCAGCAGGGCGGGGGGACAGGGGATTCTTTCACCCCTCCACTTT. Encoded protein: CASRAGGQGILSPLHF.

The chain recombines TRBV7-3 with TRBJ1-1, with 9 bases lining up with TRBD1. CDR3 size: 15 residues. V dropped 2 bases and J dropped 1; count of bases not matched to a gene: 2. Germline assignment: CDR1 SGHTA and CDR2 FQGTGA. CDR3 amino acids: CASSLWGQGNTEAFF. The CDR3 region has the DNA TGTGCCAGCAGCTTATGGGGACAGGGGAACACTGAAGCTTTCTTT.

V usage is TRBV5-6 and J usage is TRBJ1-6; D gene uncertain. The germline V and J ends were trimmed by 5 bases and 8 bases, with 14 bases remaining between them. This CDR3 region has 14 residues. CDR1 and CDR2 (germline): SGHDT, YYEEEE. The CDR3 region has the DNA TGTGCCAGCAGAACGACCGGGGTTTATTCACCCCTCCACTTT. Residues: CASRTTGVYSPLHF.

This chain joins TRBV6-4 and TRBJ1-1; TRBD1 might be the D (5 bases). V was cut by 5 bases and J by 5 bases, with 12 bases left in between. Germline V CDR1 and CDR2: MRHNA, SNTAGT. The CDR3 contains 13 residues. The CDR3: CASSMGEGTEAFF. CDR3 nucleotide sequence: TGTGCCAGCAGTATGGGGGAGGGGACTGAAGCTTTCTTT.

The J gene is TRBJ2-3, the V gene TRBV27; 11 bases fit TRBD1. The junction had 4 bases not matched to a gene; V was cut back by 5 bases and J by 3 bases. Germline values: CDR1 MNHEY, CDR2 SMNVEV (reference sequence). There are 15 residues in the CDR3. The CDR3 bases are TGTGCCAGCAGTGGACAGGGGGCCGTGACAGATACGCAGTATTTT. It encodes CASSGQGAVTDTQYF.

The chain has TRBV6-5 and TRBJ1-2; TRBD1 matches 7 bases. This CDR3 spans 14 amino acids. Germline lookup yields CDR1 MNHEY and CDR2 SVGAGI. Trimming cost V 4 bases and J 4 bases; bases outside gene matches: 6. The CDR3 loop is CASSSTGLAYGYTF. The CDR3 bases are TGTGCCAGCAGTTCGACAGGGCTGGCCTATGGCTACACCTTC.

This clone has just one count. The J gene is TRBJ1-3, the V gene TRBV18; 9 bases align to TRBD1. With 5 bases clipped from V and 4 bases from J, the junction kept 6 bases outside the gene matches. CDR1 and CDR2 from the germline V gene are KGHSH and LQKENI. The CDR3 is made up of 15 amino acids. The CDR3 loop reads CASSETGGVGNTIYF. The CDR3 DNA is TGTGCCAGCTCAGAAACAGGGGGCGTCGGAAACACCATATATTTT.

The DNA of the CDR3 is TGTGCCAGCAGCCGATCGCAGGGACTAGCGGGGGAATACGAGCAGTACTTC. It is translated as CASSRSQGLAGEYEQYF. The chain employs TRBV3-1 (or the pseudogene TRBV3-2) and TRBJ2-7; TRBD2 matches 14 bases. Germline CDR1 LGHDT, CDR2 YNNKEL (reference sequence). After removal of 4 bases from V and 4 bases from J, the junction contained 9 bases not matched to a gene. CDR3 length equals 17 residues.

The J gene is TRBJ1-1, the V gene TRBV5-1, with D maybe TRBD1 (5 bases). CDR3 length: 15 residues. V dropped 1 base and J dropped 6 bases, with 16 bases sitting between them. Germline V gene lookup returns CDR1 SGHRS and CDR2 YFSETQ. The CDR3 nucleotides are TGCGCCAGCAGCTTGTCGACGGGGGTAAGCGCTGAAGCTTTCTTT. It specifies CASSLSTGVSAEAFF.

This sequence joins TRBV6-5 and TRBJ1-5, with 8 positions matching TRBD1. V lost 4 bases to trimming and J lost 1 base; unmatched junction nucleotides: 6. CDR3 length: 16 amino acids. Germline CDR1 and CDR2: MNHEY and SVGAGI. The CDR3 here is CASSLTGGRSNQPQHF. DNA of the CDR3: TGTGCCAGCAGTTTAACAGGGGGTCGGAGCAATCAGCCCCAGCATTTT.

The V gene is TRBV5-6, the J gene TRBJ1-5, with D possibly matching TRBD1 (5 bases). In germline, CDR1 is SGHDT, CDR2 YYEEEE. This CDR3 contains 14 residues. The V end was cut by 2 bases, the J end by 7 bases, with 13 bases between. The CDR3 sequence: CASSFWQGLQPQHF. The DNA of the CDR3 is TGTGCCAGCAGCTTTTGGCAGGGTTTACAGCCCCAGCATTTT.

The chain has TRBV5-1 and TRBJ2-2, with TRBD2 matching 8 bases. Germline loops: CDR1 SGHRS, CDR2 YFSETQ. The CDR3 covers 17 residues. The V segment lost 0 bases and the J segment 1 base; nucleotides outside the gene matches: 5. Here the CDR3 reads CASSLGSLAGNTGELFF. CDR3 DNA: TGCGCCAGCAGCTTGGGGAGTCTAGCGGGGAACACCGGGGAGCTGTTTTTT.

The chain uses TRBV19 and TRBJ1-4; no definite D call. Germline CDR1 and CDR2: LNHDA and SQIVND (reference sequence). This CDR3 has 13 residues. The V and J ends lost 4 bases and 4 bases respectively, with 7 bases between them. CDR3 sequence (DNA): TGTGCCAGTAGTAACCGGGGTAATGAAAAACTGTTTTTT. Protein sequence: CASSNRGNEKLFF.

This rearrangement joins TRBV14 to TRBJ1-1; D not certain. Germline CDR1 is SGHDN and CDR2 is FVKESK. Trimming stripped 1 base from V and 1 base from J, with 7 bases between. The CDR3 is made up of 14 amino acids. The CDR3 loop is CASSQASGNTEAFF. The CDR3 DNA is TGTGCCAGCAGCCAAGCCTCAGGGAACACTGAAGCTTTCTTT.